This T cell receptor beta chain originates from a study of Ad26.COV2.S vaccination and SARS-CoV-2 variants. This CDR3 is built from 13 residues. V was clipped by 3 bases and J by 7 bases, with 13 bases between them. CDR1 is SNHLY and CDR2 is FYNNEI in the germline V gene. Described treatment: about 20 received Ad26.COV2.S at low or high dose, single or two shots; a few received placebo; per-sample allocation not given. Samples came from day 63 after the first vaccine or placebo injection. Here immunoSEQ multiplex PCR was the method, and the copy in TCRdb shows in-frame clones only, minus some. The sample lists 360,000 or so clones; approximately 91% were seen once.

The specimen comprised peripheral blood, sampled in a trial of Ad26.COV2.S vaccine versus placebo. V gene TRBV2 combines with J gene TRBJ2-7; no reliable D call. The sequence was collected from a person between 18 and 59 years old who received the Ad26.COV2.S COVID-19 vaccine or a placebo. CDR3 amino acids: CASSDVDLTEQYF. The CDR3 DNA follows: TGTGCCAGCAGTGATGTGGACCTAACGGAGCAGTACTTC.